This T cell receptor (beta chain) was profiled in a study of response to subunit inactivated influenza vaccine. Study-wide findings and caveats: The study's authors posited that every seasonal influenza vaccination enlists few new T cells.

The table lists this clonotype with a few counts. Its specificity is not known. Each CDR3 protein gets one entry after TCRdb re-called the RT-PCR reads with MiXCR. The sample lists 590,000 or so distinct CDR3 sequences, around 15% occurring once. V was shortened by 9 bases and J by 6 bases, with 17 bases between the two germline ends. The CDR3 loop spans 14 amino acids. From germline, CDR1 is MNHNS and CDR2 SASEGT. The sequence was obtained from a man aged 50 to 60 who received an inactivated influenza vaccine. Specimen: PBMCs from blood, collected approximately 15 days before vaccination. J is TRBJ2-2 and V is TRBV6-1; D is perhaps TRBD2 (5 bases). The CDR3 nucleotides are TGTGCCAGTCGACCCCTCGATAGCGCCGGGGAGCTGTTTTTT. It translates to CASRPLDSAGELFF.